A selection of T cell receptor beta chains follows, all from one sample in a study of cytomegalovirus exposure and HLA in healthy donors. Produced via immunoSEQ multiplex PCR; TCRdb's table is partial and in-frame only. In the table there are around 150,000 clones, 79% of which are singletons. Source material: PBMCs. These TCRs come from a man aged 35-49 years in good health and CMV-seropositive. Both conserved end residues are part of each CDR3.

CDR3 protein	V gene	J gene
CASSSQTGTEAFF	TRBV19	TRBJ1-1
CASSTHYRGNEQFF	TRBV5-1	TRBJ2-1
CASSLGGSLTEAFF	TRBV5-1	TRBJ1-1
CSVLAGGSLGEQFF	TRBV29-1	TRBJ2-1
CASSPEPTGYEKLFF	TRBV5-4	TRBJ1-4
CASIIRTGRAYEQYF	TRBV6-1	TRBJ2-7
CASSPPSGTSTDTQYF	TRBV18	TRBJ2-3
CASSSTATGKETQYF	TRBV5-6	TRBJ2-5
CASSPEVAGGETQYF	TRBV5-1	TRBJ2-5
CASSRAGTEAFF	TRBV27	TRBJ1-1
CASRARLNTEAFF	TRBV2	TRBJ1-1
CASSPHGTGPQHF	TRBV18	TRBJ1-5
CASSSGQGFTEAFF	TRBV7-9	TRBJ1-1
CASSALAEYNEQFF	TRBV10-1	TRBJ2-1
CASSFPGTGNTGELFF	TRBV27	TRBJ2-2
CASSRELGAKNTEAFF	TRBV7-9	TRBJ1-1
CAWSVGGLAGCTF	TRBV30	TRBJ1-2
CASRTGTSDYNEQFF	TRBV6-5	TRBJ2-1
CASSQEGGSSYEQYF	TRBV4-2	TRBJ2-7
CASSYDGGTYEQYF	TRBV7-2	TRBJ2-7
CASSEGYLTKEQYF	TRBV2	TRBJ2-5
CASSVAGSGDYEQYF	TRBV6-1	TRBJ2-7
CAWSPRTSGSGTDTQYF	TRBV30	TRBJ2-3
CAWRFREGLYEQYF	TRBV30	TRBJ2-7
CASSLATFEAANTGELFF	TRBV7-6	TRBJ2-2
CASSPLTSGTVYEQYF	TRBV4-2	TRBJ2-7
CASSLAGGGSSEAFF	TRBV5-1	TRBJ1-1
CSVRQGTQTEAFF	TRBV29-1	TRBJ1-1
CASSQDLGGSYEQYF	TRBV4-2	TRBJ2-7
CASSLYYEQYF	TRBV5-1	TRBJ2-7
CASSYGTSSYEQYF	TRBV7-9	TRBJ2-7
CASSTNRGWNEKLFF	TRBV27	TRBJ1-4
CASSLNGDRPAF	TRBV7-3	TRBJ1-2
CASSSHGINEKLFF	TRBV25-1	TRBJ1-4
CAISGQISGANVLTF	TRBV10-3	TRBJ2-6
CASSENAVSQHF	TRBV6-1	TRBJ1-5
CASSRQRENRAGELFF	TRBV13	TRBJ2-2
CSSSLGRDYGYTF	TRBV7-9	TRBJ1-2
CASSQLFLAGGYEQYF	TRBV4-1	TRBJ2-7
CASSLASWGDNQPQHF	TRBV11-3	TRBJ1-5
CASSLGTGDEKLFF	TRBV5-1	TRBJ1-4
CASSILAGANNEQFF	TRBV19	TRBJ2-1
CASSERGTGFSPLHF	TRBV2	TRBJ1-6
CASRNRAGQPQHF	TRBV2	TRBJ1-5
CASSRTRDRRLQETQYF	TRBV25-1	TRBJ2-5
CASSFIPRDRLNQPQHF	TRBV7-2	TRBJ1-5
CAISGPRTSGTPDTQYF	TRBV10-3	TRBJ2-3
CAWSVWVGGTNYGYTF	TRBV30	TRBJ1-2
CAISESRQGASYEQYF	TRBV10-3	TRBJ2-7
CAISESRLSTDTQYF	TRBV10-3	TRBJ2-3
CASSLGGARSQYF	TRBV11-3	TRBJ2-3
CASSINRNTEAFF	TRBV19	TRBJ1-1
CASSSGQGHTGELFF	TRBV5-1	TRBJ2-2
CASSPRPGTGNRTYEQYF	TRBV21-1	TRBJ2-7
CASSFRDRGLLRAEAFF	TRBV11-2	TRBJ1-1